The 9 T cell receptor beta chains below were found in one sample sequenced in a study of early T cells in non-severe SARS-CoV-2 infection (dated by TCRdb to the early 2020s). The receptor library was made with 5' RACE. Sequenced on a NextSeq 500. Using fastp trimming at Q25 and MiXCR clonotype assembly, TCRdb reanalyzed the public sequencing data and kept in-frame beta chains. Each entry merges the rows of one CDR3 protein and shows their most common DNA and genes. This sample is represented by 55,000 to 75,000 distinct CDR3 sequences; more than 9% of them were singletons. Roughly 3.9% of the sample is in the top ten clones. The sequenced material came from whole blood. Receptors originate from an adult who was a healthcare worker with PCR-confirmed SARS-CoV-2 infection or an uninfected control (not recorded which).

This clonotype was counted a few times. The CDR3 here is CASSFRGGINTGELFF. The CDR3, as DNA: TGTGCCAGCAGCTTCAGGGGGGGCATTAACACCGGGGAGCTGTTTTTT. V is TRBV7-2 and J is TRBJ2-2; D possibly uses TRBD1 or TRBD2 (7 bases each). Trimming stripped 3 bases from V and 2 bases from J, with 13 bases between. CDR1 SGHTA and CDR2 FQGNSA come from the germline V gene. This CDR3 comprises 16 residues.

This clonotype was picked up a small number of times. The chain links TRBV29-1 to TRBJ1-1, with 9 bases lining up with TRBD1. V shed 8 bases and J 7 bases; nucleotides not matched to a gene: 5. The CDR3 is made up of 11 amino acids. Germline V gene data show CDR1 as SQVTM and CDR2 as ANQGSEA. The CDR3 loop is CSLEGQGEAFF. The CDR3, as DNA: TGCAGCCTGGAGGGACAGGGTGAAGCTTTCTTT.

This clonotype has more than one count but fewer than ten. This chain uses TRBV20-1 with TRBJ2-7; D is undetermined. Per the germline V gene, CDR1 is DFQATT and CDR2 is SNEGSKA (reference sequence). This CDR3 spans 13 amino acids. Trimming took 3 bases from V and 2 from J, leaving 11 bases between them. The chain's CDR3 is CSASGLVTYEQYF. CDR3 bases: TGCAGTGCTAGTGGGCTAGTTACCTACGAGCAGTACTTC.

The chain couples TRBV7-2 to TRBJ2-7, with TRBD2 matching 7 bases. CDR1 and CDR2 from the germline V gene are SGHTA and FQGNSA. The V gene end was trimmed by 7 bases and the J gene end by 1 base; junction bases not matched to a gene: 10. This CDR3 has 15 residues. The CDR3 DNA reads TGTGCCAGCATTAAAGACCCTAGCGGTTCCTACGAGCAGTACTTC. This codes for CASIKDPSGSYEQYF.

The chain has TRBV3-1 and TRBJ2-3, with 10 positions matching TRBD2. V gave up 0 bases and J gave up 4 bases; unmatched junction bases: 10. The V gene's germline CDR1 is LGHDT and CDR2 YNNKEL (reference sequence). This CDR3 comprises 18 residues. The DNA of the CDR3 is TGTGCCAGCAGCCAAGAACGCCCGGGACTAGCGAGCCCAGATACGCAGTATTTT. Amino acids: CASSQERPGLASPDTQYF.

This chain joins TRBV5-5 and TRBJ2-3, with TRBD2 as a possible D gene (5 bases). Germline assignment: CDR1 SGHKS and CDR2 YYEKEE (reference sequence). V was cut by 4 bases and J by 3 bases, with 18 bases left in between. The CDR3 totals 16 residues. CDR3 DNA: TGTGCCAGCAGCCCCTTCGGACTCGGAGCAACAGATACGCAGTATTTT. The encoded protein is CASSPFGLGATDTQYF.

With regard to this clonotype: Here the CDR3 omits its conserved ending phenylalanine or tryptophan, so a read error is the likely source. DNA for the CDR3: TGCAGCGTTTCCAGGGGGTCAACCTACGAGCAGTACTCC. Translating it yields CSVSRGSTYEQYS. The chain couples TRBV29-1 to TRBJ2-7, with TRBD1 matching 7 bases. There are 13 residues in the CDR3. With V trimmed by 5 bases and J by 2 bases, 6 bases remained unmatched. CDR1 and CDR2 (germline): SQVTM, ANQGSEA.

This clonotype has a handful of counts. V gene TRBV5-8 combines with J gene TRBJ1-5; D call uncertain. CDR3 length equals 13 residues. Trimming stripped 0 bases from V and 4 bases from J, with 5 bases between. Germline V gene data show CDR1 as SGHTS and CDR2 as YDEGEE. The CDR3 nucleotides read TGTGCCAGCAGCTTGGCTGTAAATCAGCCCCAGCATTTT. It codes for CASSLAVNQPQHF.

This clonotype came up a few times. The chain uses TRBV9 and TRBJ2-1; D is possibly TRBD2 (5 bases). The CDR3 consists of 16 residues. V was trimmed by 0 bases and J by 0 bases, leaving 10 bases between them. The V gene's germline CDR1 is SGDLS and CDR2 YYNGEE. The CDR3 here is CASSVESGFSYNEQFF. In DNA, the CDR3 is TGTGCCAGCAGCGTAGAGTCGGGATTCTCCTACAATGAGCAGTTCTTC. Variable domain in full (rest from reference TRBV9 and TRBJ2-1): DSGVTQTPKHLITATGQRVTLRCSPRSGDLSVYWYQQSLDQGLQFLIQYYNGEERAKGNILERFSAQQFPDLHSELNLSSLELGDSALYFCASSVESGFSYNEQFFGPGTRLTVL.